The following is a T cell receptor beta chain sequence with its context. The entry originates in a study of shared T cell receptors in the human thymus. V lost 2 bases, J lost 1 base, and 8 bases stayed unmatched. CDR3 size: 17 residues. Germline CDR1 and CDR2: SGHVS and FQNEAQ. Profiled with immunoSEQ multiplex PCR; TCRdb holds only in-frame clones, not every one. The table lists around 730,000 clones, 80% to 90% of them singletons, with around 0.01% in the top ten. Another study also made use of these data, one on human thymus T cells.

The sequencing input was thymocytes. This TCR derives from a girl in the first two years of life with a congenital heart defect. V gene TRBV7-8 combines with J gene TRBJ1-5; 7 bases are a match to TRBD1. The CDR3 DNA sequence: TGTGCCAGCAGCTTACCCCGACAGGGAGTAAGCAATCAGCCCCAGCATTTT. Its translation: CASSLPRQGVSNQPQHF. The variable domain in full, completed from reference TRBV7-8 and TRBJ1-5, reads GAGVSQSPRYKVAKRGQDVALRCDPISGHVSLFWYQQALGQGPEFLTYFQNEAQLDKSGLPSDRFFAERPEGSVSTLKIQRTQQEDSAVYLCASSLPRQGVSNQPQHFGDGTRLSIL.